One sample yielded the 7 T cell receptor beta chains listed below, sequenced in a study of blood T cell repertoires in COVID-19 (dated by TCRdb to the early 2020s). Library preparation used the immunoSEQ multiplex PCR assay. In TCRdb, the immuneACCESS table is reduced to in-frame sequences with V and J assigned. These tables do not hold every clone; where another copy was compared, an unresolved V gene accounts for under half, and the others remain unexplained. Here the sample has 68,000 or so clones; 80% to 90% occur a single time. Jointly, the top ten make up about 2.3% of the sample. What was sequenced was peripheral blood. The receptors originated from a human donor in a cohort sampled during active COVID-19.

J is TRBJ2-7 and V is TRBV4-1, with 8 bases lining up with TRBD2. CDR3 length: 15 amino acids. The germline CDR1 and CDR2 sequences are MGHRA and YSYEKL. J was trimmed by 2 bases and V by 3 bases; bases with no gene match: 6. CDR3 region: CASSQNSGGTYEQYF. For the CDR3, the DNA is TGCGCCAGCAGCCAGAATTCGGGGGGGACCTACGAGCAGTACTTC.

The genes are TRBV18 and TRBJ2-7; the match to TRBD2 covers 8 bases. There are 15 residues in the CDR3. CDR1 is KGHSH and CDR2 is LQKENI in the germline V gene. V shed 0 bases and J 6 bases; nucleotides not matched to a gene: 7. This chain's CDR3 is CASSPPRREGIEQYF. The DNA for the CDR3 is TGTGCCAGCTCACCACCTCGACGGGAGGGTATCGAGCAGTACTTC.

CDR3 nucleotides: TGTGCCAGCAGAGCGGGACAGGTCTATAATTCACCCCTCCACTTT. Amino acids: CASRAGQVYNSPLHF. The chain uses TRBV2 and TRBJ1-6; TRBD1 agrees at 8 bases. The V and J ends lost 6 bases and 3 bases, in that order; junction bases with no gene match: 4. This CDR3 is built from 15 residues. Germline V gene sequence: CDR1 SNHLY, CDR2 FYNNEI.

This chain uses TRBV27 with TRBJ2-1, with 14 positions matching TRBD2. Germline CDR1 MNHEY, CDR2 SMNVEV (reference sequence). V trimming: 4 bases; J trimming: 10 bases; junction bases outside the gene matches: 15. This CDR3 has 18 residues. The CDR3 DNA follows: TGTGCCAGCAGTTCATTCGCCCTGACTAGCGGGAGGGCTGGAGAGCAGTTCTTC. Protein sequence: CASSSFALTSGRAGEQFF.

This clone was observed once. V usage is TRBV25-1 and J usage is TRBJ2-1; 10 positions match TRBD2. V trimming: 6 bases; J trimming: 7 bases; junction bases outside the gene matches: 12. CDR1 is MGHDK, CDR2 SYGVNS, per germline. The CDR3 spans 16 residues. The CDR3 nucleotides read TGTGCCAGCAGCAAAGCGGGAGGGCCCTCGGGAAATGAGCAGTTCTTC. Translated: CASSKAGGPSGNEQFF.

The rearrangement uses TRBV6-5 and TRBJ2-3; 12 nucleotides align to TRBD2. The CDR3 is 15 amino acids. V gave up 3 bases and J gave up 8 bases; unmatched junction bases: 6. Germline values: CDR1 MNHEY, CDR2 SVGAGI. The CDR3 loop reads CASSYASGRGGTQYF. As DNA, the CDR3 is TGTGCCAGCAGTTATGCTAGCGGGAGGGGGGGTACGCAGTATTTT.

The chain couples TRBV3-1 (or the pseudogene TRBV3-2) to TRBJ2-3; 10 nucleotides line up with TRBD2. The length of the CDR3 is 16 residues. The V gene end was trimmed by 3 bases and the J gene end by 4 bases; junction bases not matched to a gene: 7. Germline lookup yields CDR1 LGHDT and CDR2 YNNKEL (reference sequence). This CDR3 is CASSHASGRGSDTQYF. The CDR3 DNA is TGTGCCAGCAGCCACGCTAGCGGGAGAGGGTCAGATACGCAGTATTTT.